The 9 T cell receptor beta chains in this list originate from one sample, sequenced in a study of CD8 T cells in Susac syndrome. With random hexamers, about 0.45 to 1 ug RNA was reverse transcribed. TCRdb itself ran the immunoSEQ multiplex PCR reads through MiXCR, one entry per CDR3 protein. The sample includes 150,000 to 200,000 distinct CDR3 sequences, approximately 95% of them seen just once. Sequenced input: CD4+ T cells from PBMCs. The receptors were gathered from a human donor with multiple sclerosis.

The chain couples TRBV29-1 to TRBJ1-1; no reliable D call. This CDR3 is built from 12 residues. CDR1 is SQVTM and CDR2 is ANQGSEA in the germline V gene. The V end lost 7 bases, the J end lost 3 bases, and 12 bases lay between the germline ends. The CDR3 here is CSAPDLDTEAFF. Here the CDR3 DNA reads TGCAGCGCCCCGGACTTGGACACTGAAGCTTTCTTT. Based on the CDR3 plus reference TRBV29-1 and TRBJ1-1, the full variable domain is SAVISQKPSRDICQRGTSLTIQCQVDSQVTMMFWYRQQPGQSLTLIATANQGSEATYESGFVIDKFPISRPNLTFSTLTVSNMSPEDSSIYLCSAPDLDTEAFFGQGTRLTVV.

The chain recombines TRBV6-6 with TRBJ2-1, with TRBD1 identical over 9 bases. V lost 6 bases to trimming and J lost 10 bases; unmatched junction nucleotides: 7. The CDR3 consists of 13 residues. Looked up from germline, CDR1 is MNHNY and CDR2 is SVGAGI (reference sequence). The CDR3 region is CASRRTGAGEQFF. DNA for the CDR3: TGTGCCAGCAGGAGGACAGGGGCAGGAGAGCAGTTCTTC.

As DNA, the CDR3 is TGTGCCAGCAGTTTTACTAGCGGGAGCCACGAGCAGTACTTC. Protein product: CASSFTSGSHEQYF. The chain has TRBV12-3 or TRBV12-4 and TRBJ2-7; 11 nucleotides align to TRBD2. CDR3 length: 14 residues. V trimming: 3 bases; J trimming: 5 bases; junction bases outside the gene matches: 3.

This chain links TRBV2 with TRBJ1-2; D is unresolved. The germline V gene has CDR1 SNHLY and CDR2 FYNNEI. There are 14 residues in the CDR3. Trimming took off 0 bases at V and 7 bases at J, with 12 bases between the two ends. CDR3 nucleotides: TGTGCCAGCAGTGAAGCGCGGGGTTCAGGTGGCTACACCTTC. It translates to CASSEARGSGGYTF.

This chain uses TRBV28 with TRBJ2-5, with 7 bases aligning to TRBD2. Germline V gene lookup returns CDR1 MDHEN and CDR2 SYDVKM. The CDR3 totals 17 residues. Losses at the gene ends were 5 bases for V and 0 bases for J; bases not matched to a gene: 12. For the CDR3, the DNA is TGTGCCAGCAGTCCTGGTAGTGGGAGGGAAAACCAAGAGACCCAGTACTTC. Protein: CASSPGSGRENQETQYF.

CDR3 loop: CSARQGFPYEQYF. CDR3 nucleotides: TGCAGTGCCCGACAGGGTTTCCCCTACGAGCAGTACTTC. The chain is built from TRBV20-1 and TRBJ2-7; TRBD1 matches at 7 bases. Trimming took 6 bases from V and 2 from J; bases not matched to a gene: 7. The CDR3 contains 13 residues. The germline gives CDR1 DFQATT, CDR2 SNEGSKA (reference sequence).

V and J are TRBV14 and TRBJ2-1, with D possibly being TRBD1 or TRBD2 (5 bases each). The germline V and J ends were trimmed by 0 bases and 9 bases, with 12 bases remaining between them. CDR3 length: 14 residues. The germline CDR1 and CDR2 sequences are SGHDN and FVKESK. CDR3 in amino acids: CASSQDRGVSEQFF. Here the CDR3 DNA reads TGTGCCAGCAGCCAAGATAGGGGAGTGAGTGAGCAGTTCTTC. Together with reference TRBV14 and TRBJ2-1, the CDR3 gives the full variable domain: EAGVTQFPSHSVIEKGQTVTLRCDPISGHDNLYWYRRVMGKEIKFLLHFVKESKQDESGMPNNRFLAERTGGTYSTLKVQPAELEDSGVYFCASSQDRGVSEQFFGPGTRLTVL.

The V gene is TRBV19, the J gene TRBJ1-4; no reliable D call. V lost 5 bases and J lost 8, with 9 bases in between. Germline V CDR1 and CDR2: LNHDA, SQIVND (reference sequence). The CDR3 extends over 12 amino acids. CDR3 amino acids: CASSPDSEKLFF. As DNA, the CDR3 is TGTGCCAGTAGTCCCGACTCGGAAAAACTGTTTTTT.

V usage is TRBV7-9 and J usage is TRBJ2-3; the D call may be TRBD1 or TRBD2 (5 bases each). V was shortened by 0 bases and J by 4 bases, with 17 bases between the two germline ends. CDR3 length equals 17 residues. The germline V gene has CDR1 SEHNR and CDR2 FQNEAQ (reference sequence). CDR3 in amino acids: CASSLAISGTPADTQYF. The CDR3 coding sequence is TGTGCCAGCAGCTTAGCGATTTCTGGGACCCCCGCAGATACGCAGTATTTT.